The 8 T cell receptor beta chains presented below share a single source sample, sequenced in a study of T cell clonotyping in hematopoietic cell transplantation. TCRdb's copy holds only in-frame clones and misses some; the assay was immunoSEQ multiplex PCR. The sample contains approximately 4,200 clones, over 75% of which appear only once. The source material was peripheral blood mononuclear cells, sampled 180 days after allogeneic stem cell transplant. The receptor set was obtained from a male patient between 55 and 70 years old who had an allogeneic stem cell transplant from an unrelated donor, so T cells may come from the graft donor. Some clones in this sample may be carry-over from other donors' samples.

This rearrangement joins TRBV19 to TRBJ2-7; 7 bases are a match to TRBD1. Germline V gene sequence: CDR1 LNHDA, CDR2 SQIVND (reference sequence). The CDR3 runs 13 residues. V lost 8 bases to trimming and J lost 2 bases; unmatched junction nucleotides: 6. CDR3 DNA sequence: TGTGCCAGTCATGGGCAGGGGGCCTACGAGCAGTACTTC. This translates into CASHGQGAYEQYF.

The chain carries TRBV7-8 and TRBJ1-6; D is possibly TRBD1 (6 bases). The CDR3 length is 18 residues. Looked up from germline, CDR1 is SGHVS and CDR2 is FQNEAQ. Trimming took 4 bases from V and 5 from J, leaving 21 bases between them. The CDR3, as DNA: TGTGCCAGCAGCTCACCGGAGGGGGGGGCCTTCAATAATTCACCCCTCCACTTT. Its protein is CASSSPEGGAFNNSPLHF.

The chain combines TRBV6-1 with TRBJ1-2, with D perhaps TRBD1 (5 bases). The V and J ends lost 3 bases and 4 bases respectively, with 9 bases between them. Germline V lookup: CDR1 MNHNS, CDR2 SASEGT. The CDR3 covers 13 residues. This CDR3 reads CASSEGVGYGYTF. The CDR3 bases are TGTGCCAGCAGTGAGGGGGTTGGCTATGGCTACACCTTC.

The J gene is TRBJ1-2, the V gene TRBV30, with D hard to call. V was shortened by 5 bases and J by 4 bases, with 8 bases between the two germline ends. Germline CDR1 is GTSNPN and CDR2 is SVGIG (reference sequence). The CDR3 sequence is 11 residues long. CDR3 amino acids: CAWWTGYGYTF. CDR3 coding DNA: TGTGCCTGGTGGACGGGCTATGGCTACACCTTC.

The chain carries TRBV6-1 and TRBJ1-4; D uncertain. With 4 bases removed from V and 8 bases from J, the gap between germline ends came to 17 bases. The germline V gene encodes CDR1 MNHNS and CDR2 SASEGT. This CDR3 spans 15 amino acids. The CDR3: CASSVSLDNVEKLFF. CDR3 in DNA: TGTGCCAGCAGTGTGAGCCTCGACAATGTAGAAAAACTGTTTTTT.

The chain has TRBV6-1 and TRBJ1-2, with TRBD1 identical over 8 bases. CDR3 length: 14 residues. From germline, CDR1 is MNHNS and CDR2 SASEGT. The V and J ends lost 2 bases and 7 bases, in that order; junction bases with no gene match: 6. The CDR3 DNA sequence: TGTGCCAGCAGTGAATCAGGCAGGGGGCTTGGCTACACCTTC. Protein sequence: CASSESGRGLGYTF.

The chain combines TRBV6-1 with TRBJ2-5; possible D gene TRBD1, 6 bases. The CDR3 has 13 residues. Trimming took off 4 bases at V and 5 bases at J, with 11 bases between the two ends. The germline gives CDR1 MNHNS, CDR2 SASEGT. The CDR3 coding sequence is TGTGCCAGCAGTGCAGGGGTTCGGGAGACCCAGTACTTC. Translation: CASSAGVRETQYF.

This chain connects TRBV25-1 to TRBJ2-2, with D tentatively TRBD2 (5 bases). Germline V CDR1 and CDR2: MGHDK, SYGVNS. The CDR3 is made up of 16 amino acids. Trimming shortened V by 2 bases and J by 4 bases, and 14 bases separated the two germline ends. CDR3 bases: TGTGCCAGCAGTGAACCCGGGGTATCGGGCACCGGGGAGCTGTTTTTT. It specifies CASSEPGVSGTGELFF.